These 13 T cell receptor beta chains came from one sample sequenced in a study of blood T cell repertoires in COVID-19. Method: immunoSEQ multiplex PCR; TCRdb's copy keeps in-frame clones and lacks some. The table shows around 260,000 clones, with roughly 90% occurring only once. Sequenced sample: peripheral blood. All receptors derive from a woman in her thirties with active or convalescent COVID-19.

The J gene is TRBJ2-1, the V gene TRBV19, with a weak D call TRBD2 (6 bases). The CDR3 spans 15 residues. Trimming shortened V by 7 bases and J by 3 bases, and 16 bases separated the two germline ends. In germline, CDR1 is LNHDA, CDR2 SQIVND (reference sequence). The chain's CDR3 is CASTLGAGLYNEQFF. Here the CDR3 DNA reads TGTGCCAGTACGCTTGGGGCGGGGCTCTACAATGAGCAGTTCTTC.

The chain carries TRBV6-5 and TRBJ1-2, with a possible D match to TRBD1 (5 bases). The CDR3 is 15 amino acids. Germline lookup yields CDR1 MNHEY and CDR2 SVGAGI. V was shortened by 2 bases and J by 6 bases, with 16 bases between the two germline ends. CDR3 in DNA: TGTGCCAGCAGTTACCCAGGGTCAGGTCCTCATGGCTACACCTTC. Translating gives CASSYPGSGPHGYTF.

The V and J genes are TRBV25-1 and TRBJ1-4, with 8 positions matching TRBD1. Germline lookup yields CDR1 MGHDK and CDR2 SYGVNS. The J segment lost 8 bases and the V segment lost 5 bases, leaving 10 bases of the junction unmatched. The CDR3 sequence is 15 residues long. CDR3 amino acids: CASSRHQGAVEKLFF. The CDR3 bases are TGTGCCAGCAGTCGACACCAGGGGGCAGTAGAAAAACTGTTTTTT.

This CDR3 is CASSAVEGAGEQFF. In nucleotides, the CDR3 is TGTGCCAGCAGCGCCGTGGAGGGAGCAGGGGAGCAGTTCTTC. V and J are TRBV9 and TRBJ2-1, with a possible D match to TRBD2 (6 bases). The CDR3 has 14 residues. V was clipped by 3 bases and J by 10 bases, with 17 bases between them. Germline assignment: CDR1 SGDLS and CDR2 YYNGEE.

This clone has only one observation. The rearrangement links TRBV9 to TRBJ1-5; TRBD1 might be the D (6 bases). V shed 1 base and J shed 2 bases, with 22 bases lying between them. This CDR3 region has 19 residues. Germline V gene data show CDR1 as SGDLS and CDR2 as YYNGEE. The CDR3 is CASSVPKEQGKKGNQPQHF. For the CDR3, the DNA is TGTGCCAGCAGCGTACCCAAGGAACAGGGAAAAAAGGGCAATCAGCCCCAGCATTTT.

The chain combines TRBV6-2 or TRBV6-3 with TRBJ2-7; 10 bases are shared with TRBD1. V was pared by 6 bases and J by 5 bases, with 7 bases of the junction left unmatched. Germline loops: CDR1 MNHEY, CDR2 SVGEGT. The CDR3 has 14 residues. The CDR3 is CASSPGTGAHEQYF. The CDR3 DNA sequence: TGTGCCAGCAGCCCCGGGACAGGGGCCCACGAGCAGTACTTC.

The V call is TRBV10-3, the J call TRBJ1-6; 7 bases fit TRBD1. With 10 bases clipped from V and 7 bases from J, the junction kept 13 bases outside the gene matches. Germline V gene lookup returns CDR1 ENHRY and CDR2 SYGVKD. CDR3 length equals 15 residues. Here the CDR3 DNA reads TGTGCCAGCAGGCGGGACAGTGGGGGGAATTCACCCCTCCACTTT. Its translation is CASRRDSGGNSPLHF.

The table lists this clone with a few counts. The chain is built from TRBV2 and TRBJ1-6; TRBD1 aligns across 7 bases. V was clipped by 9 bases and J by 6 bases; unmatched bases: 11. Per the germline V gene, CDR1 is SNHLY and CDR2 is FYNNEI. The CDR3 has 15 residues. CDR3 DNA: TGTGCCAGTGACCTACAGGGGCGGTCTAATTCACCCCTCCACTTT. This translates into CASDLQGRSNSPLHF.

This chain joins TRBV5-5 and TRBJ1-1; TRBD1 matches 7 bases. Germline CDR1 is SGHKS and CDR2 is YYEKEE (reference sequence). V gave up 4 bases and J gave up 1 base; unmatched junction bases: 4. The CDR3 sequence is 14 residues long. The CDR3 spells CASSPTGQNTEAFF. The CDR3 coding sequence is TGTGCCAGCAGCCCGACAGGGCAGAACACTGAAGCTTTCTTT. Full variable domain (rest looked up from reference TRBV5-5 and TRBJ1-1): DAGVTQSPTHLIKTRGQQVTLRCSPISGHKSVSWYQQVLGQGPQFIFQYYEKEERGRGNFPDRFSARQFPNYSSELNVNALLLGDSALYLCASSPTGQNTEAFFGQGTRLTVV.

The chain combines TRBV2 with TRBJ1-4; D is perhaps TRBD1 (5 bases). The length of the CDR3 is 14 residues. V lost 4 bases and J lost 2, with 8 bases in between. From germline, CDR1 is SNHLY and CDR2 FYNNEI. In DNA form, the CDR3 reads TGTGCCAGCAGTGTCCAGGGCACTAATGAAAAACTGTTTTTT. This translates into CASSVQGTNEKLFF.

V is TRBV29-1 and J is TRBJ1-1; 8 nucleotides agree with TRBD1. The CDR3 is 14 amino acids. Looked up from germline, CDR1 is SQVTM and CDR2 is ANQGSEA. The CDR3 here is CSVRWDRRNTEAFF. The CDR3 DNA is TGCAGTGTTAGGTGGGACAGGAGGAACACTGAAGCTTTCTTT.

This clone was observed a handful of times. The CDR3 is CASLTGLWNTEAFF. The DNA for the CDR3 is TGTGCCAGCCTGACAGGGCTGTGGAACACTGAAGCTTTCTTT. The rearrangement uses TRBV6-4 and TRBJ1-1, with TRBD1 matching over 7 bases. CDR3 length: 14 amino acids. With V trimmed by 8 bases and J by 1 base, 7 bases remained unmatched. From germline, CDR1 is MRHNA and CDR2 SNTAGT.

This chain links TRBV4-3 with TRBJ1-4; no clear D gene. Germline CDR1 LGHNA, CDR2 YSLEER. The CDR3 is 16 residues long. The V and J ends lost 0 bases and 0 bases respectively, with 8 bases between them. For the CDR3, the DNA is TGCGCCAGCAGCCAAGATGCAGGAACAACTAATGAAAAACTGTTTTTT. Translating gives CASSQDAGTTNEKLFF.